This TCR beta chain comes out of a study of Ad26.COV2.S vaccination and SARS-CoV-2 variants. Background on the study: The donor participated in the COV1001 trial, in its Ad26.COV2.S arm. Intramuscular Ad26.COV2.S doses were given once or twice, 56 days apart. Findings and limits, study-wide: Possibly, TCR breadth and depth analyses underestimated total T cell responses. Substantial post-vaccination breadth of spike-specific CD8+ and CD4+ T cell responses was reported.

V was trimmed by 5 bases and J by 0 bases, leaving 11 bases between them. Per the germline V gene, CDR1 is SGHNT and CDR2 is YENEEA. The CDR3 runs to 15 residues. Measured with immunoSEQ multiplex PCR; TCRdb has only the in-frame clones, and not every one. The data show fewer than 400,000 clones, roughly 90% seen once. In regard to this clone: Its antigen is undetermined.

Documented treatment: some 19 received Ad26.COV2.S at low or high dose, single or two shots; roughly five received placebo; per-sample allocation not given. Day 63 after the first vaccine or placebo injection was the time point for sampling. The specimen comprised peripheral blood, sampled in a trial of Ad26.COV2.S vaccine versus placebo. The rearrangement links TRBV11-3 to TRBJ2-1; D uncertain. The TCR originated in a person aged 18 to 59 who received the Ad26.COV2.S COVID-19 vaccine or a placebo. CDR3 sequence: CASSPGYVSYNEQFF. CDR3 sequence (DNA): TGTGCCAGCAGCCCCGGGTATGTCTCCTACAATGAGCAGTTCTTC.